This TCR beta chain was recorded in a study of cytomegalovirus exposure and HLA in healthy donors. PCR amplification relied on 60 Vbeta primers (plus 13 Jbeta primers). Using immunoSEQ multiplex PCR, the repertoire was profiled, and TCRdb retains in-frame clones only, with some absent. The table lists roughly 180,000 clones, 80% to 90% of them singletons. Whole-study results and caveats: What a later analysis reportedly showed was that an Asian-associated ancestry cluster had fewer N-insertions than the approximately 700-donor mean.

With regard to this clone: Its antigen remains unknown.

The receptor's source is a woman younger than 35 in good health and CMV-seronegative. The sequencing input was PBMCs.

The CDR3 region has the DNA TGTGCCAGCAGTGGCTCCTGGACAGGGGGAAATTCACCCCTCCACTTT. Its protein is CASSGSWTGGNSPLHF. This chain joins TRBV6-1 and TRBJ1-6, with 10 bases matching TRBD1. V was clipped by 4 bases and J by 7 bases; unmatched bases: 7. Per germline, CDR1 MNHNS and CDR2 SASEGT. This CDR3 has 16 residues.